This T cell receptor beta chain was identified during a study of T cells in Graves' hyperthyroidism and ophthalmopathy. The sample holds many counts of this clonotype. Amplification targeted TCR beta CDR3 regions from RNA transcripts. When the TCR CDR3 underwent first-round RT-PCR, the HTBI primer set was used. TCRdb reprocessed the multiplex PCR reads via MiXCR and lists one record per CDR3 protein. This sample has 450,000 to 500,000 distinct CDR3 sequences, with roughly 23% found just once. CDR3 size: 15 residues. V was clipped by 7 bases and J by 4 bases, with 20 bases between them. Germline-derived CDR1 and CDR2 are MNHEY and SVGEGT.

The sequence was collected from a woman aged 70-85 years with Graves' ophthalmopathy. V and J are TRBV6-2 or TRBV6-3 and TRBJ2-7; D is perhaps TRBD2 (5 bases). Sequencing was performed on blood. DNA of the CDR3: TGTGCCAGCACCCAAGGAATAGCCGAGCGGTACGAGCAGTACTTC. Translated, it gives CASTQGIAERYEQYF.